Following are 27 T cell receptor beta chains from one sample sequenced in a study of regulatory T cells in long-lasting Graves disease. Time point indicated: persistent/refractory GD, antithyroid drugs over 5 years with positive TRAb. The TCR library used RNA extracted from PBMCs. According to the study, TCR beta libraries were built with iRepertoire HTBI primers and CDR3-region Arm-PCR. TCRdb recomputed calls from the multiplex PCR reads with MiXCR, one row per CDR3 protein. The sample lists 400,000 to 450,000 distinct CDR3 sequences; about 25% were seen once. The starting material was peripheral blood mononuclear cells (PBMCs), obtained when the disease was refractory, from a patient treated with antithyroid drugs. The receptor set was obtained from a female donor with Graves disease.

This clonotype has at least ten counts. This chain joins TRBV15 and TRBJ1-4, with TRBD1 matching 7 bases. V shed 3 bases, J shed 4 bases, and the junction held 5 bases outside the gene matches. The CDR3 extends over 15 amino acids. The germline gives CDR1 LNHNV, CDR2 YYDKDF (reference sequence). The CDR3 coding sequence is TGTGCCACCAGCAGGTCCGGGGACAGTAATGAAAAACTGTTTTTT. This gives the protein CATSRSGDSNEKLFF.

This clonotype was picked up many times. The chain has TRBV28 and TRBJ2-7; tentative D call: TRBD2 (6 bases). The CDR3 has 15 residues. V gave up 5 bases and J gave up 3 bases, with 17 bases separating them. Looked up from germline, CDR1 is MDHEN and CDR2 is SYDVKM. The CDR3 DNA is TGTGCCAGCAGTCCCCCCGACTGGGGGGTCTACGAGCAGTACTTC. The encoded protein is CASSPPDWGVYEQYF.

This clonotype was recorded at least ten times. This chain joins TRBV6-5 and TRBJ1-2, with no clear D. CDR3 length: 15 residues. Looked up from germline, CDR1 is MNHEY and CDR2 is SVGAGI. V was pared by 0 bases and J by 0 bases, with 8 bases between. DNA for the CDR3: TGTGCCAGCAGTTACTCGCTTAGTCCTAACTATGGCTACACCTTC. Translated: CASSYSLSPNYGYTF.

This clonotype showed up just a few times. The chain recombines TRBV25-1 with TRBJ2-1; TRBD1 matches 12 bases. Germline-derived CDR1 and CDR2 are MGHDK and SYGVNS. Trimming at V came to 2 bases and at J to 8 bases, leaving 4 bases not matched to a gene. The CDR3 contains 15 residues. Written as DNA, the CDR3 is TGTGCCAGCAGTGAACCGGGACAGGGGGCCTATGAGCAGTTCTTC. Its protein is CASSEPGQGAYEQFF.

The chain has TRBV7-3 and TRBJ2-1, with D possibly being TRBD2 (6 bases). CDR1 is SGHTA, CDR2 FQGTGA, per germline. The CDR3 is made up of 13 amino acids. Trimming shortened V by 2 bases and J by 6 bases, and 8 bases separated the two germline ends. Here the CDR3 reads CASSLYGGNEQFF. For the CDR3, the DNA is TGTGCCAGCAGCTTATACGGGGGCAATGAGCAGTTCTTC.

V gene TRBV5-1 combines with J gene TRBJ2-2; TRBD2 matches 7 bases. The V gene's germline CDR1 is SGHRS and CDR2 YFSETQ. This CDR3 is 16 amino acids long. Trimming took 1 base from V and 4 from J; bases not matched to a gene: 7. The CDR3 nucleotides read TGCGCCAGCAGCTTGAGCGGGAATCACCTCACCGGGGAGCTGTTTTTT. This codes for CASSLSGNHLTGELFF.

The chain links TRBV5-1 to TRBJ2-2, with 8 bases aligning to TRBD2. The CDR3 runs to 18 residues. Germline lookup yields CDR1 SGHRS and CDR2 YFSETQ. V shed 1 base, J shed 0 bases, and the junction held 8 bases outside the gene matches. CDR3 loop: CASSLTPTSGANTGELFF. DNA for the CDR3: TGCGCCAGCAGCTTGACCCCTACTAGCGGAGCGAACACCGGGGAGCTGTTTTTT.

This clonotype was detected a few times. The chain carries TRBV6-5 and TRBJ1-4, with TRBD1 matching over 7 bases. The trim removed 0 bases at V and 5 bases at J, leaving 12 bases unmatched. This CDR3 has 18 residues. Germline V gene data show CDR1 as MNHEY and CDR2 as SVGAGI. The CDR3 loop reads CASSYSISDGQVNEKLFF. The CDR3 DNA reads TGTGCCAGCAGTTACTCGATTTCCGACGGACAGGTGAATGAAAAACTGTTTTTT.

This clonotype came up many times. The chain uses TRBV2 and TRBJ2-7; no firm D call. CDR1 and CDR2 (germline): SNHLY, FYNNEI. This CDR3 has 11 amino acids. V was pared by 4 bases and J by 6 bases, with 7 bases between. The CDR3, as DNA: TGTGCCAGCAGTGCATATACCGAGCAGTACTTC. Amino acids: CASSAYTEQYF. The entire variable domain, with the rest obtained from reference TRBV2 and TRBJ2-7, is as follows: EPEVTQTPSHQVTQMGQEVILRCVPISNHLYFYWYRQILGQKVEFLVSFYNNEISEKSEIFDDQFSVERPDGSNFTLKIRSTKLEDSAMYFCASSAYTEQYFGPGTRLTVT.

This chain uses TRBV28 with TRBJ1-3; D is unclear. The V and J ends lost 6 bases and 2 bases respectively, with 11 bases between them. CDR3 length: 14 amino acids. The germline gives CDR1 MDHEN, CDR2 SYDVKM. The CDR3 DNA sequence: TGTGCCAGCAGCCCTGGCGCGGCTGGAAACACCATATATTTT. Translated, it gives CASSPGAAGNTIYF. The complete variable domain, with remaining parts taken from reference TRBV28 and TRBJ1-3, reads DVKVTQSSRYLVKRTGEKVFLECVQDMDHENMFWYRQDPGLGLRLIYFSYDVKMKEKGDIPEGYSVSREKKERFSLILESASTNQTSMYLCASSPGAAGNTIYFGEGSWLTVV.

This clonotype was seen at least ten times. The rearrangement uses TRBV20-1 and TRBJ1-1; 7 bases fit TRBD1. The CDR3 runs to 12 residues. V was pared by 3 bases and J by 4 bases, with 2 bases of the junction left unmatched. Germline values: CDR1 DFQATT, CDR2 SNEGSKA (reference sequence). The CDR3 nucleotides are TGCAGTGCTAGCGCAGGGGGCACTGAAGCTTTCTTT. It encodes CSASAGGTEAFF.

This clonotype has a count of ten or more. V is TRBV2 and J is TRBJ2-2, with no clear D. Trimming removed 5 bases from V and 6 bases from J, with 16 bases in between. Germline V gene lookup returns CDR1 SNHLY and CDR2 FYNNEI. The CDR3 is 15 amino acids. CDR3 nucleotide sequence: TGTGCCAGCAGTTCGGCGGTTCTCTCCCCCGGGGAGCTGTTTTTT. Protein: CASSSAVLSPGELFF.

This clonotype was seen a few times. The rearrangement joins TRBV6-1 to TRBJ1-5; TRBD1 might be the D (5 bases). V was pared by 6 bases and J by 2 bases, with 17 bases between. CDR3 length: 16 residues. Germline V gene lookup returns CDR1 MNHNS and CDR2 SASEGT. The CDR3 DNA sequence: TGTGCCAGCAGCCAAGTCCCACAGGTGCGCAATCAGCCCCAGCATTTT. Its protein product is CASSQVPQVRNQPQHF.

This clonotype was counted between two and nine times. A clone one base away is much larger, so this may be a read error. The chain recombines TRBV28 with TRBJ2-7; 9 nucleotides align to TRBD1. The CDR3 consists of 15 residues. Germline CDR1 MDHEN, CDR2 SYDVKM. DNA for the CDR3: TGTGCCAGCAGTATCCCACAGGGGGCTGTCTACGAGCAGCACTTC. This codes for CASSIPQGAVYEQHF.

The chain carries TRBV7-2 and TRBJ1-1; D ambiguous. Germline CDR1 is SGHTA and CDR2 is FQGNSA. CDR3 length equals 16 residues. The V gene lost 5 bases and the J gene lost 1 base, with 17 bases spanning the gap. CDR3 residues: CASSPGWKATNTEAFF. The CDR3 nucleotides are TGTGCCAGCAGCCCCGGCTGGAAGGCAACGAACACTGAAGCTTTCTTT.

The chain employs TRBV20-1 and TRBJ2-3; possible D gene TRBD2, 6 bases. This CDR3 region has 14 residues. Trimming left V 5 bases short and J 2 bases short, with 14 bases between. Germline CDR1 DFQATT, CDR2 SNEGSKA (reference sequence). This CDR3 reads CSAHLAPITDTQYF. CDR3 nucleotides: TGCAGTGCTCATCTAGCGCCGATCACAGATACGCAGTATTTT.

The sample holds many counts of this clonotype. The chain recombines TRBV6-1 with TRBJ1-2; D uncertain. Between the trimmed V and J ends, which lost 5 bases and 10 bases, there was a span of 14 bases. Per the germline V gene, CDR1 is MNHNS and CDR2 is SASEGT. The length of the CDR3 is 12 residues. The CDR3 DNA follows: TGTGCCAGCAGTACCGAGGCTAAGCACTACACCTTC. It codes for CASSTEAKHYTF.

This chain links TRBV6-2 or TRBV6-3 with TRBJ2-5; D ambiguous. Trimming left V 0 bases short and J 2 bases short, with 7 bases between. This CDR3 spans 14 amino acids. Germline assignment: CDR1 MNHEY and CDR2 SVGEGT. CDR3 DNA: TGTGCCAGCAGTTACTCGGAGATACAAGAGACCCAGTACTTC. This codes for CASSYSEIQETQYF.

The J gene is TRBJ2-7, the V gene TRBV5-8; 13 bases agree with TRBD2. This CDR3 spans 15 amino acids. Germline CDR1 and CDR2: SGHTS and YDEGEE. V gave up 2 bases and J gave up 6 bases; unmatched junction bases: 5. CDR3 residues: CASSFGRLAGGEQYF. In DNA, the CDR3 is TGTGCCAGCAGCTTTGGTCGACTAGCGGGAGGCGAGCAGTACTTC. The full variable domain, in which reference TRBV5-8 and TRBJ2-7 provide the parts outside the CDR3, is EAGVTQSPTHLIKTRGQQATLRCSPISGHTSVYWYQQALGLGLQFLLWYDEGEERNRGNFPPRFSGRQFPNYSSELNVNALELEDSALYLCASSFGRLAGGEQYFGPGTRLTVT.

At least ten counts were recorded for this clonotype. An end of the junction does not agree with germline; a read error may underlie this. The V gene is TRBV12-3 or TRBV12-4, the J gene TRBJ2-2; 10 bases line up with TRBD2. The CDR3 has 15 residues. CDR3 sequence: CASSLAGVPTGELFF. Here the CDR3 DNA reads TGTGCCAGCAGTCTAGCGGGAGTACCCACCGGGGAGCTGTTTTTT.

This clonotype was recorded at least ten times. J is TRBJ1-2 and V is TRBV7-8; TRBD1 agrees at 8 bases. J was trimmed by 4 bases and V by 8 bases; bases with no gene match: 15. The CDR3 loop spans 16 amino acids. Germline CDR1 SGHVS, CDR2 FQNEAQ. The CDR3, as DNA: TGTGCCAGCTATGCTCACGGGGACAGGCCAATCTATGGCTACACCTTC. This encodes CASYAHGDRPIYGYTF. Drawing the rest from reference TRBV7-8 and TRBJ1-2, the complete variable domain is GAGVSQSPRYKVAKRGQDVALRCDPISGHVSLFWYQQALGQGPEFLTYFQNEAQLDKSGLPSDRFFAERPEGSVSTLKIQRTQQEDSAVYLCASYAHGDRPIYGYTFGSGTRLTVV.

In this sample, this clonotype turned up many times. Mismatch with germline at one junction end may stem from a read error. The chain has TRBV5-1 and TRBJ1-1; maybe TRBD1 (5 bases). The CDR3 contains 13 residues. Germline lookup yields CDR1 SGHRS and CDR2 YFSETQ. In DNA form, the CDR3 reads TGCGCCAGCAGCTTGGGACAGAACAATGAAGCTTTCTTT. Amino acids: CASSLGQNNEAFF.

The CDR3 DNA reads as TGTGCCAGCAGCGTAAGAAGCGGGAGCTCCTACGAGCAGTACTTC. This encodes CASSVRSGSSYEQYF. The gene calls are TRBV9 and TRBJ2-7; TRBD2 agrees at 8 bases. This CDR3 has 15 residues. V lost 1 base, J lost 0 bases, and 3 bases stayed unmatched. The germline gives CDR1 SGDLS, CDR2 YYNGEE.

The chain has TRBV7-9 and TRBJ2-3, with D possibly being TRBD1 or TRBD2 (5 bases each). The V and J ends lost 5 bases and 0 bases respectively, with 24 bases between them. The CDR3 is 19 residues long. Germline assignment: CDR1 SEHNR and CDR2 FQNEAQ (reference sequence). The CDR3 here is CASSHRKGDDRVSTDTQYF. DNA for the CDR3: TGTGCCAGCAGCCACCGAAAGGGAGACGACAGAGTAAGCACAGATACGCAGTATTTT. The full variable domain, in which reference TRBV7-9 and TRBJ2-3 provide the parts outside the CDR3, is DTGVSQNPRHKITKRGQNVTFRCDPISEHNRLYWYRQTLGQGPEFLTYFQNEAQLEKSRLLSDRFSAERPKGSFSTLEIQRTEQGDSAMYLCASSHRKGDDRVSTDTQYFGPGTRLTVL.

The rearrangement joins TRBV6-1 to TRBJ1-5; maybe TRBD1 (5 bases). The CDR3 contains 15 residues. Germline V gene data show CDR1 as MNHNS and CDR2 as SASEGT. The ends were cut back, 6 bases at V and 7 bases at J, with 19 bases in the middle. The CDR3 loop reads CASSPMGPASQPQHF. The DNA of the CDR3 is TGTGCCAGCAGCCCCATGGGACCTGCCTCCCAGCCCCAGCATTTT.

The chain carries TRBV28 and TRBJ2-6, with TRBD1 matching over 9 bases. The J segment lost 1 base and the V segment lost 7 bases, leaving 11 bases of the junction unmatched. This CDR3 comprises 18 residues. In germline, CDR1 is MDHEN, CDR2 SYDVKM. The CDR3 spells CASTRHTGGASGANVLTF. The CDR3 DNA reads TGTGCCAGCACCAGGCATACAGGGGGCGCTTCTGGGGCCAACGTCCTGACTTTC.

This clonotype came up many times. V and J are TRBV20-1 and TRBJ2-7; 14 bases align to TRBD2. With V trimmed by 5 bases and J by 4 bases, 1 base remained unmatched. The CDR3 consists of 13 residues. CDR1 is DFQATT, CDR2 SNEGSKA, per germline (reference sequence). The DNA for the CDR3 is TGCAGTGCTTGGACTAGCGGGAGGTACGAGCAGTACTTC. Protein product: CSAWTSGRYEQYF.